This T cell receptor (beta chain) was documented in a study of T cells after yellow fever vaccination. As for the study in general: EM, EMRA, CM and Tscm memory subsets were separated by sorting (using CD3, CD45RA, CCR7 and CD95). The SMART-Seq v4 Ultra Low Input method served to prepare the low-cell-number fractions.

TCRdb re-called the 5' RACE reads with MiXCR, one entry per CDR3 protein. There are approximately 5,000 distinct CDR3 sequences in the sample; 7.5% to 9% occur only once, and about three fifths lies in the top ten. This clonotype is medium-sized by share. The CDR3 runs to 14 residues. Deletions cut 1 base from V and 2 bases from J, with 8 bases between. The germline V gene has CDR1 SEHNR and CDR2 FQNEAQ (reference sequence). The clonotype originates from a young man who received the YFV17D yellow fever vaccine. The material sequenced was PBMCs, either bulk or a sorted T-cell subset (CD4+, CD8+, memory, or dextramer-sorted; not recorded which), taken approximately 40 days after the first yellow fever vaccination. The chain combines TRBV7-9 with TRBJ1-2; D is undetermined. The CDR3 spells CASSLGTENYGYTF. In DNA form, the CDR3 reads TGTGCCAGCAGCTTAGGTACAGAGAACTATGGCTACACCTTC.